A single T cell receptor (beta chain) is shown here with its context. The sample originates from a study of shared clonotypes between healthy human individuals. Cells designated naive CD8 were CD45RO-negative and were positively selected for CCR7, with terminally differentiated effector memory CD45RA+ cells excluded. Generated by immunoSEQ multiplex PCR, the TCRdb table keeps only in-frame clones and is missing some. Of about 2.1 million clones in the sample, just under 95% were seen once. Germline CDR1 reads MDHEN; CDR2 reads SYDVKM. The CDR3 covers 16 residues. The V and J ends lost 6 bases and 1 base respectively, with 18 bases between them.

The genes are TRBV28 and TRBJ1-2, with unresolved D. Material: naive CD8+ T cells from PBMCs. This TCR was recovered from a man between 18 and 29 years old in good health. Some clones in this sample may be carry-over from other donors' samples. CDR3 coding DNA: TGTGCCAGCAGCATCTTCCGGGTAGGCCTTAACTATGGCTACACCTTC. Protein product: CASSIFRVGLNYGYTF.